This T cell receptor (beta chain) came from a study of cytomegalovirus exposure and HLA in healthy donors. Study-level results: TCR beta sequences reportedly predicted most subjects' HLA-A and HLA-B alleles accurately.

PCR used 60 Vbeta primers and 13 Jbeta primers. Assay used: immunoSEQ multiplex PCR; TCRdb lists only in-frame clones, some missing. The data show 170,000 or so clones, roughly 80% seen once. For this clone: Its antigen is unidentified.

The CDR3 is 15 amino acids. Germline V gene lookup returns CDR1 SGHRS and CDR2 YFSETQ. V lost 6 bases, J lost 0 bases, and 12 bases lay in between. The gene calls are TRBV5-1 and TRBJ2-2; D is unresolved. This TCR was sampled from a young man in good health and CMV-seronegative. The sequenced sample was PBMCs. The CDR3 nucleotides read TGCGCCAGCAAGTATGCAAACACGAACACCGGGGAGCTGTTTTTT. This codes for CASKYANTNTGELFF.